The 22 T cell receptor beta chains presented below share a single source sample, sequenced in a study of T-cell memory formation after mild COVID-19. TCRdb called the 5' RACE reads again in MiXCR, with one record for every CDR3 protein. This table has hundreds of thousands of distinct CDR3 sequences, about 24% appearing once. The material sequenced was PBMCs or a T cell subset sorted from them (not recorded which). These receptors all come from an adult woman who had mild COVID-19 (a few samples of this study predate the infection). Cell type and time point are not known.

The chain employs TRBV4-1 and TRBJ1-1; D is undetermined. Germline lookup yields CDR1 MGHRA and CDR2 YSYEKL. V was shortened by 6 bases and J by 0 bases, with 14 bases between the two germline ends. This CDR3 comprises 15 residues. This CDR3 is CASRHLGRMNTEAFF. CDR3 nucleotides: TGCGCCAGCAGACACCTAGGACGCATGAACACTGAAGCTTTCTTT.

The chain recombines TRBV7-2 with TRBJ2-6, with D hard to call. The germline CDR1 and CDR2 sequences are SGHTA and FQGNSA. Trimming removed 3 bases at V and 0 bases at J, with 9 bases between. The CDR3 totals 16 residues. In nucleotides, the CDR3 is TGTGCCAGCAGCTTTTTTGGGGACTCTGGGGCCAACGTCCTGACTTTC. Amino acids: CASSFFGDSGANVLTF.

The sample holds a few counts of this clonotype. CDR3 amino acids: CASSQERGTLVQFF. The CDR3 DNA is TGCGCCAGCAGCCAAGAGCGGGGGACTCTCGTGCAGTTCTTC. This chain links TRBV4-1 with TRBJ2-1, with 7 bases fitting TRBD2. With V trimmed by 0 bases and J by 12 bases, 8 bases remained unmatched. The CDR3 consists of 14 residues. Germline loops: CDR1 MGHRA, CDR2 YSYEKL.

The chain couples TRBV6-5 to TRBJ1-1, with TRBD1 matching 8 bases. CDR3 length equals 14 residues. Trimming cost V 2 bases and J 8 bases; bases outside gene matches: 7. The germline V gene has CDR1 MNHEY and CDR2 SVGAGI. CDR3: CASSYGTGLVEAFF. CDR3 coding DNA: TGTGCCAGCAGTTACGGGACAGGTCTTGTGGAAGCTTTCTTT.

The rearrangement links TRBV5-5 to TRBJ2-5; tentative D call: TRBD2 (5 bases). Germline CDR1 is SGHKS and CDR2 is YYEKEE (reference sequence). The CDR3 covers 15 residues. Between the trimmed V and J ends, which lost 4 bases and 2 bases, there was a span of 15 bases. The CDR3 loop is CASSPGVTGQETQYF. CDR3 in DNA: TGTGCCAGCAGCCCAGGCGTCACGGGGCAAGAGACCCAGTACTTC.

CDR3 sequence: CASSPETLGQYGYTF. The CDR3 DNA reads as TGTGCCAGCTCACCGGAGACCCTGGGGCAGTATGGCTACACCTTC. The genes are TRBV18 and TRBJ1-2; D perhaps matches TRBD1 (5 bases). This CDR3 spans 15 amino acids. Germline values: CDR1 KGHSH, CDR2 LQKENI. V gave up 3 bases and J gave up 5 bases, with 16 bases separating them. Based on the CDR3 plus reference TRBV18 and TRBJ1-2, the full variable domain is NAGVMQNPRHLVRRRGQEARLRCSPMKGHSHVYWYRQLPEEGLKFMVYLQKENIIDESGMPKERFSAEFPKEGPSILRIQQVVRGDSAAYFCASSPETLGQYGYTFGSGTRLTVV.

This clonotype was observed a few times. The chain uses TRBV18 and TRBJ1-1; maybe TRBD1 (5 bases). The CDR3 has 13 amino acids. V shed 4 bases and J shed 1 base, with 7 bases lying between them. Germline CDR1 and CDR2: KGHSH and LQKENI. The CDR3 protein is CASSQGKNTEAFF. In DNA form, the CDR3 reads TGTGCCAGCTCACAGGGGAAGAACACTGAAGCTTTCTTT.

The gene calls are TRBV9 and TRBJ2-1; 8 bases are shared with TRBD1. V dropped 5 bases and J dropped 4; count of bases not matched to a gene: 11. CDR3 length equals 16 residues. Germline V CDR1 and CDR2: SGDLS, YYNGEE. CDR3 amino acids: CASSHSWGQEYNEQFF. Here the CDR3 DNA reads TGTGCCAGCAGTCACTCTTGGGGACAGGAGTACAATGAGCAGTTCTTC.

Of note for this clonotype: Likely a read error: the CDR3 ends without its conserved phenylalanine or tryptophan. It is unclear where the CDR3 begins or ends on the DNA, so no DNA is shown, and the CDR3 is as TCRdb lists it. The chain carries TRBV12-3 or TRBV12-4 and TRBJ2-1. The CDR3 numbers 9 amino acids, ends counted. The CDR3 is CASSLLFSV.

This chain uses TRBV6-5 with TRBJ1-1, with a weak D call TRBD1 (5 bases). Germline CDR1 is MNHEY and CDR2 is SVGAGI. The CDR3 sequence is 15 residues long. V dropped 0 bases and J dropped 0 bases, with 8 bases sitting between them. The CDR3 coding sequence is TGTGCCAGCAGTTACTCGTGGGGGTTGAACACTGAAGCTTTCTTT. Translating gives CASSYSWGLNTEAFF.

The chain carries TRBV20-1 and TRBJ2-7; D may be TRBD2 (6 bases). The V gene's germline CDR1 is DFQATT and CDR2 SNEGSKA (reference sequence). This CDR3 region has 13 residues. V lost 8 bases and J lost 0, with 14 bases in between. CDR3 DNA sequence: TGCAGTATACCGGGGGTCCACTCCTACGAGCAGTACTTC. As protein: CSIPGVHSYEQYF.

This clonotype was recorded once. This chain joins TRBV5-1 and TRBJ2-3; weak D call: TRBD1 (5 bases). The CDR3 is 15 amino acids. Trimming stripped 3 bases from V and 0 bases from J, with 11 bases between. Germline V CDR1 and CDR2: SGHRS, YFSETQ. CDR3 DNA sequence: TGCGCCAGCAGCTCAACCAGGACAAGCACAGATACGCAGTATTTT. It codes for CASSSTRTSTDTQYF. The full variable domain, in which reference TRBV5-1 and TRBJ2-3 provide the parts outside the CDR3, is KAGVTQTPRYLIKTRGQQVTLSCSPISGHRSVSWYQQTPGQGLQFLFEYFSETQRNKGNFPGRFSGRQFSNSRSEMNVSTLELGDSALYLCASSSTRTSTDTQYFGPGTRLTVL.

This clonotype was observed a few times. This chain connects TRBV6-5 to TRBJ1-3; TRBD1 matches at 9 bases. In germline, CDR1 is MNHEY, CDR2 SVGAGI. V gave up 6 bases and J gave up 1 base; unmatched junction bases: 10. This CDR3 contains 17 residues. CDR3 sequence reads: CASSYTQGALSGNTIYF. The DNA of the CDR3 is TGTGCCAGCAGCTACACACAGGGGGCTCTGTCTGGAAACACCATATATTTT.

The J gene is TRBJ2-3, the V gene TRBV2; 8 bases are shared with TRBD2. The CDR3 runs 13 residues. The V segment lost 9 bases and the J segment 4 bases; nucleotides outside the gene matches: 6. Germline assignment: CDR1 SNHLY and CDR2 FYNNEI. The CDR3 is CASNRLASDTQYF. Here the CDR3 DNA reads TGTGCCAGTAATCGACTAGCGTCAGATACGCAGTATTTT.

This clonotype was recorded at least ten times. The rearrangement uses TRBV2 and TRBJ2-7; 8 nucleotides align to TRBD1. CDR1 SNHLY and CDR2 FYNNEI come from the germline V gene. V was clipped by 4 bases and J by 4 bases; unmatched bases: 0. The CDR3 covers 12 residues. CDR3 in DNA: TGTGCCAGCAGTGGGACAGGGTACGAGCAGTACTTC. It specifies CASSGTGYEQYF. The full variable domain, rest sourced from reference TRBV2 and TRBJ2-7, is EPEVTQTPSHQVTQMGQEVILRCVPISNHLYFYWYRQILGQKVEFLVSFYNNEISEKSEIFDDQFSVERPDGSNFTLKIRSTKLEDSAMYFCASSGTGYEQYFGPGTRLTVT.

The genes are TRBV12-3 or TRBV12-4 and TRBJ2-7; the D gene is possibly TRBD2 (6 bases). The CDR3 sequence is 13 residues long. Trimming removed 4 bases at V and 0 bases at J, with 7 bases between. In nucleotides, the CDR3 is TGTGCCAGCAGTTGGACTAACTCCTACGAGCAGTACTTC. It yields the protein CASSWTNSYEQYF.

V and J are TRBV5-5 and TRBJ2-6, with TRBD2 identical over 10 bases. This CDR3 comprises 18 residues. The germline V gene encodes CDR1 SGHKS and CDR2 YYEKEE (reference sequence). V was pared by 2 bases and J by 0 bases, with 5 bases of the junction left unmatched. CDR3 in amino acids: CASSLPLAGVSGANVLTF. The CDR3 DNA is TGTGCCAGCAGCTTACCCCTAGCGGGAGTCTCTGGGGCCAACGTCCTGACTTTC.

V gene TRBV9 combines with J gene TRBJ2-1; tentatively, D is TRBD2 (6 bases). V shed 3 bases and J shed 13 bases, with 20 bases lying between them. CDR1 SGDLS and CDR2 YYNGEE come from the germline V gene. The CDR3 is 14 residues long. The CDR3 DNA follows: TGTGCCAGCAGCGATTCACGGAGGGCCTCGATACAGTTCTTC. It specifies CASSDSRRASIQFF.

The V and J genes are TRBV15 and TRBJ1-4; a weak D match, TRBD1 (6 bases). The CDR3 covers 15 residues. Germline-derived CDR1 and CDR2 are LNHNV and YYDKDF (reference sequence). V was clipped by 0 bases and J by 7 bases, with 12 bases between them. The CDR3 protein is CATSRDRGQGEKLFF. The CDR3 DNA sequence: TGTGCCACCAGCAGAGATCGGGGACAAGGTGAAAAACTGTTTTTT.

This clonotype was seen just once. V is TRBV2 and J is TRBJ2-7, with a possible D match to TRBD1 (5 bases). CDR1 and CDR2 from the germline V gene are SNHLY and FYNNEI. The CDR3 length is 11 residues. Trimming removed 4 bases from V and 7 bases from J, with 8 bases in between. CDR3 sequence reads: CASSVRGEQYF. The CDR3 DNA reads TGTGCCAGCAGTGTAAGGGGAGAGCAGTACTTC.

This clonotype has a handful of counts. This chain joins TRBV5-1 and TRBJ2-3; D might be TRBD2 (5 bases). There are 15 residues in the CDR3. V was shortened by 0 bases and J by 2 bases, with 10 bases between the two germline ends. Germline values: CDR1 SGHRS, CDR2 YFSETQ. Here the CDR3 reads CASSLAGMNTDTQYF. CDR3 sequence (DNA): TGCGCCAGCAGCTTGGCCGGGATGAACACAGATACGCAGTATTTT.

The table lists this clonotype with a few counts. The chain couples TRBV5-1 to TRBJ2-1, with D perhaps matching TRBD2 (6 bases). CDR3 length: 15 residues. The germline CDR1 and CDR2 sequences are SGHRS and YFSETQ. V shed 1 base and J shed 6 bases, with 14 bases lying between them. CDR3 residues: CASSLSGSGGNEQFF. The DNA for the CDR3 is TGCGCCAGCAGCTTGTCCGGGAGTGGCGGCAATGAGCAGTTCTTC.